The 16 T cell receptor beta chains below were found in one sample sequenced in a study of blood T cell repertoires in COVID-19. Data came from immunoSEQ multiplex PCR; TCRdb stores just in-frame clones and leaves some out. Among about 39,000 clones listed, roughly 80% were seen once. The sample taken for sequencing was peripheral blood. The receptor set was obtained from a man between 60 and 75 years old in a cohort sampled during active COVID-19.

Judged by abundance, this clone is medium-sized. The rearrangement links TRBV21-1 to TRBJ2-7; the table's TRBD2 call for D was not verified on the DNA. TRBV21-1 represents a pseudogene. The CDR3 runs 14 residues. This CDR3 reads CASSKMEATGEQYF. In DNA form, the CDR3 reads TGTGCCAGCAGCAAGATGGAGGCGACGGGCGAGCAGTACTTC.

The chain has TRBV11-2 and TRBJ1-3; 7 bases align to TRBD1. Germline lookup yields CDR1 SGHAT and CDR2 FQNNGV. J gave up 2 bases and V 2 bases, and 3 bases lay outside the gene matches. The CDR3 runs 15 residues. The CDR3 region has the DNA TGTGCCAGCAGCTTACGACAGGGCACTGGAAACACCATATATTTT. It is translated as CASSLRQGTGNTIYF.

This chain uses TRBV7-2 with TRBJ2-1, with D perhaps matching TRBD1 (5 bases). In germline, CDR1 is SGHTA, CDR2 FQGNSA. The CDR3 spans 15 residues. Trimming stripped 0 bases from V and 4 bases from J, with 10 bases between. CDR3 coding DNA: TGTGCCAGCAGCTTAGCGGCAGGGTTGTACAATGAGCAGTTCTTC. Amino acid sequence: CASSLAAGLYNEQFF.

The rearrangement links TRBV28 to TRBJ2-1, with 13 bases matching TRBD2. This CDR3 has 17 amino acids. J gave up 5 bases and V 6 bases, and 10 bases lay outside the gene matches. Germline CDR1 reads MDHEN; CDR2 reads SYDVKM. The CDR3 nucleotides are TGTGCCAGCAGCTTTGGACTAGCGGGGGCAAGAGACAATGAGCAGTTCTTC. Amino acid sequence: CASSFGLAGARDNEQFF. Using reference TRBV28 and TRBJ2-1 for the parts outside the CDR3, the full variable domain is DVKVTQSSRYLVKRTGEKVFLECVQDMDHENMFWYRQDPGLGLRLIYFSYDVKMKEKGDIPEGYSVSREKKERFSLILESASTNQTSMYLCASSFGLAGARDNEQFFGPGTRLTVL.

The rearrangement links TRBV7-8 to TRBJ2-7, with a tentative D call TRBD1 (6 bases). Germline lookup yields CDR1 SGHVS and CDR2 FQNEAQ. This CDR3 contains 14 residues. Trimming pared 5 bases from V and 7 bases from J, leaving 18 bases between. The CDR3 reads CASSGMPGAKEQYF. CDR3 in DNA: TGTGCCAGCAGCGGGATGCCAGGGGCAAAGGAGCAGTACTTC.

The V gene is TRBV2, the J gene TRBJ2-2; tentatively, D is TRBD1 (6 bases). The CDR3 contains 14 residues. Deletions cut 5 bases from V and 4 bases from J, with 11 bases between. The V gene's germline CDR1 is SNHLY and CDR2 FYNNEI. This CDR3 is CASSYRDGTGELFF. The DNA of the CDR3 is TGTGCCAGCAGTTACAGGGACGGCACCGGGGAGCTGTTTTTT.

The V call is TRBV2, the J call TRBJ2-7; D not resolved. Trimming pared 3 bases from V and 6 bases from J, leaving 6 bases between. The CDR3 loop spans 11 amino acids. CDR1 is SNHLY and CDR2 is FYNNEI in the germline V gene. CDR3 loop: CASSDPGEQYF. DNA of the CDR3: TGTGCCAGCAGTGACCCAGGCGAGCAGTACTTC.

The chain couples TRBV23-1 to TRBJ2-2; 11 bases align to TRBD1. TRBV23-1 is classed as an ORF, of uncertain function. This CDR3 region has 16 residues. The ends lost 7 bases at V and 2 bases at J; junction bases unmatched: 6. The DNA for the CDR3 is TGCGCCAGCACCCAGGACAGGGGGCTTAACACCGGGGAGCTGTTTTTT. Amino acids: CASTQDRGLNTGELFF.

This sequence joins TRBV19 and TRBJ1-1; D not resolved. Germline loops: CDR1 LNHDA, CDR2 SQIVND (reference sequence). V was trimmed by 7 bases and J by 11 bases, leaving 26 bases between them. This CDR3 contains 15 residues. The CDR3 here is CASTHPPTGKKEAFF. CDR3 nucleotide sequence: TGTGCCAGTACCCACCCCCCCACGGGAAAGAAAGAGGCTTTCTTT.

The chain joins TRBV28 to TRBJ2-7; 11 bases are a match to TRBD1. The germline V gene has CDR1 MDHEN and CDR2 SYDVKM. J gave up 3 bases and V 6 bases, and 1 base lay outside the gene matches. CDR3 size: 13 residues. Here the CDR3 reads CASRGQGVYEQYF. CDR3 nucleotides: TGTGCCAGCAGGGGACAGGGGGTCTACGAGCAGTACTTC.

The CDR3 bases are TGCGCCAGCAGATCCTCCCCGACAAGTCATAATTCACCCCTCCACTTT. Encoded protein: CASRSSPTSHNSPLHF. J is TRBJ1-6 and V is TRBV5-1; D ambiguous. The V and J ends lost 5 bases and 5 bases respectively, with 17 bases between them. Germline V gene sequence: CDR1 SGHRS, CDR2 YFSETQ. The CDR3 has 16 amino acids.

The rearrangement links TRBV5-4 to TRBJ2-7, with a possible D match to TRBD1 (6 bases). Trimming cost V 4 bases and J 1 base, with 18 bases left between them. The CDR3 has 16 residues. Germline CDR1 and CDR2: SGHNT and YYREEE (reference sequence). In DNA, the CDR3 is TGTGCCAGCAGCCCCAGGGGTGGCGGACGATCCTACGAGCAGTACTTC. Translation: CASSPRGGGRSYEQYF.

The CDR3 DNA reads as TGTGCCAGCTCCGGACAGGGCGATAATTCACCCCTCCACTTT. This encodes CASSGQGDNSPLHF. The chain links TRBV18 to TRBJ1-6, with TRBD1 identical over 8 bases. V gave up 6 bases and J gave up 5 bases; unmatched junction bases: 3. Germline CDR1 reads KGHSH; CDR2 reads LQKENI. The CDR3 has 14 amino acids.

CDR3: CASTQRTGYLSGNTIYF. The CDR3 DNA reads TGTGCCAGCACCCAAAGGACAGGCTATTTGTCTGGAAACACCATATATTTT. The V gene is TRBV2, the J gene TRBJ1-3, with 7 bases that match TRBD1. This CDR3 spans 17 amino acids. Germline CDR1 is SNHLY and CDR2 is FYNNEI. Trimming cost V 7 bases and J 1 base; bases outside gene matches: 13.

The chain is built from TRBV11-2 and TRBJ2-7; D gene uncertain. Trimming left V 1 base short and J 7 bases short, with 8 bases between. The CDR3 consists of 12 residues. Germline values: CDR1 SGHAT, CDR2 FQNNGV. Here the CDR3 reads CASSLVLREQYF. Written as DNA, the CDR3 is TGTGCCAGCAGCTTAGTCCTCCGGGAGCAGTACTTC.

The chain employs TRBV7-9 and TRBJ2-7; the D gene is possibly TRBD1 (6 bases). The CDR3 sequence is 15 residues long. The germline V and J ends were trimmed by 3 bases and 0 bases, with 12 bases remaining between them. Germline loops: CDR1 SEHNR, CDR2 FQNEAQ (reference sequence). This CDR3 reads CASSLGASGSYEQYF. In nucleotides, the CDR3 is TGTGCCAGCAGCTTGGGGGCCAGCGGCTCCTACGAGCAGTACTTC.